This T cell receptor (beta chain) was documented in a study of Ad26.COV2.S vaccination and SARS-CoV-2 variants. Per germline, CDR1 KGHDR and CDR2 SFDVKD. This CDR3 spans 16 amino acids. Deletions cut 1 base from V and 5 bases from J, with 13 bases between. This clone was seen once. As yet, its antigen is unknown. This sample's treatment: 15 to 20 received Ad26.COV2.S at low or high dose, single or two shots; about five received placebo; per-sample allocation not given. The investigators took samples on day 63 after the first vaccine or placebo injection. In Boston, the donor was an adult between 18-55 years of age. Here immunoSEQ multiplex PCR was the method, and the copy in TCRdb shows in-frame clones only, minus some. The profile shows 450,000 to 550,000 clones, roughly 89% of them singletons. Notes on the study in general: In vaccinated individuals, spike-specific CD8+ and CD4+ T cell responses reportedly displayed substantial breadth.

The sample in question was peripheral blood, obtained in a trial of Ad26.COV2.S vaccine versus placebo. This clonotype was obtained from a person between 18 and 65 years old who received the Ad26.COV2.S COVID-19 vaccine or a placebo. The chain is built from TRBV24-1 and TRBJ2-2, with D possibly called TRBD1 or TRBD2 (5 bases each). The CDR3 sequence: CATSDFPGRGTGELFF. CDR3 bases: TGTGCCACCAGTGATTTCCCAGGGAGAGGGACCGGGGAGCTGTTTTTT.